This TCR beta chain emerged from a study of cytomegalovirus exposure and HLA in healthy donors (dated by TCRdb to between 2016 and 2019). For the study in its entirety: In an earlier analysis of 550 to 750 of the donors, 276 Gb of sequence data and 90 million to 120 million unique TCR beta sequences from roughly 190 million T cells were reported. High-throughput TCR immunosequencing, statistical association of individual TCRs with disease status, and machine learning were combined to predict cytomegalovirus infection status. A later analysis re-analyzed previously published TCR beta repertoires from roughly 690 donors and added high-resolution HLA genotyping to study TCR occurrence patterns. On average, over 200,000 unique TCR beta nucleotide sequences were sequenced per donor among a few hundred genotyped donors of the cohort, with 15% to 20% of those sequences being non-productive. A later genetic analysis took genome-wide SNP genotypes for 398 of the 666 donors and used that subset as a discovery cohort. Four or five DR-DQ haplotypes were handled as single units for association and clustering because linkage in the cohort was strong. HLA typing included class I and class II loci at four-digit resolution. Alongside the repertoire data, information on donor age, sex, ethnicity and CMV serostatus was compiled. Typing coverage differed by locus: A, B, C, DRB1 and DQB1 were typed in about 620-630 donors, DQA1 in about 510, DPA1 in nearly 610, and DPB1 in 472. An early release covering more than 500 HLA-typed donors comprised about 320 gigabases of sequencing data and around 85 million unique TCR sequences. The later analysis used no new phenotypic data to find candidate immune exposures, relying instead on TCR beta sequences and their occurrence across donors. An earlier analysis of roughly 600 of the donors used high-throughput TCR beta sequencing to judge whether each TCR beta V gene segment behaved as functional or pseudogenic. The T cell repertoires of some 700 subjects were profiled by immunosequencing and related to cytomegalovirus serostatus. Among the roughly 400 genotyped donors, around 81% belonged to the genetic ancestry cluster associated with self-reported Caucasian donors. Every discovery cohort repertoire had been produced on one sequencing platform. The study aimed to test whether signatures of past pathogen exposure could be identified by cataloging public T cell receptors. Along with the approximately 650-subject first cohort, a separate validation cohort of more than 90 different subjects was used. Results and caveats for the whole study, not just this receptor: Because the 87-base-pair reads could not distinguish some IMGT-functional V segments, including TRBV6-2 and TRBV6-3, those segments were excluded. A later analysis found that most CMV-associated TCR beta chains appeared HLA-restricted, with HLA associations seemingly driven largely by CMV exposure. A later analysis reported that several top co-occurrence clusters appeared linked to parvovirus B19, influenza, CMV and Epstein-Barr virus. Broadly in line with IMGT annotations, most TCR beta V segments showed up in productive rearrangements about 87% or about 30% of the time in an earlier analysis of approximately 600 of the donors. In a later analysis, the rate of TCR association differed among HLA loci, with DRB1 alleles having the most associated TCRs and HLA-C alleles having the fewest. According to the authors, the approach could potentially be generalized to other disease states and immunological phenotypes. Specific HLA alleles were associated with 15,000 to 20,000 TCR beta sequences at a false discovery rate of 0.05 in a later analysis. A further reported finding was that TCR beta sequences accurately predicted the HLA-A and HLA-B alleles for most subjects in the first cohort. Across donors, most TCR sequences were observed very rarely, whereas some public TCRs were present in many individuals. A cluster of highly shared sequence variants was judged likely to be a technical artifact of the sequencing pipeline. In a later genetic analysis, fewer N-insertions in productive TCRs were reported among donors in an Asian-associated ancestry cluster than the roughly 700-donor mean. A few of the identified cytomegalovirus-associated TCR beta chains were confirmed in vitro to be specific for cytomegalovirus antigens. Because counts were too low, under 20 rarely observed V segments, including chromosome 9 orphons, were left out of the earlier analysis of a few hundred of the donors. When HLA alleles, especially DR and DQ, strongly co-occurred, attributing TCR associations to individual alleles was difficult. A later genetic analysis associated a missense DCLRE1C variant with V-gene and J-gene trimming of TCR beta chains, and an independent cohort replicated the association. HLA typing was unavailable for some donors at each locus, so association tests used only the typed subset. This cohort had only TCR beta chains sequenced, and the lack of alpha or paired-chain data limited which features could be detected. The study listed 150 to 200 TCR beta chains as associated with cytomegalovirus. Correlated functional status among segregating V segments might be attributable to linkage disequilibrium, but an unknown experimental factor could not be ruled out. In both the original and validation cohorts, the classifier was reported to diagnose cytomegalovirus status with high specificity and sensitivity. CMV serostatus was the only immune exposure information available for the cohort. A later analysis found that HLA-associated TCR beta chains were more clonally expanded and had lower generation probabilities than equally common non-associated chains. The presence/absence analyses assumed that sequencing depth was roughly uniform across donors, and that assumption may not be true.

The cohort consisted of 666 healthy bone marrow donors. At the time of sampling, all cohort members were nominally healthy, though unrecorded immune exposures were likely present. The donor was CMV seronegative and was included in the group of over 300 seronegative cohort members. Each donor provided a peripheral blood sample, and peripheral blood mononuclear cells were used for TCR beta sequencing. Genomic DNA was extracted from the blood cell samples with the Qiagen DNeasy Blood Extraction Kit. Notes on this clone: Its antigen is currently not known.

The protocol used for the library was the immunoSEQ multiplex PCR assay. A mixture of 60 forward primers for TCR Vbeta segments and 13 reverse primers for TCR Jbeta segments was used in the multiplex PCR. The CDR3 region of rearranged TCR beta genes was amplified from genomic DNA by a multiplex PCR assay. The amplified TCR beta libraries were sequenced on the Illumina HiSeq System as 87-base-pair reads. In the source study's methods: Across the 670 or so repertoires, a later analysis counted tens of millions of unique TCR beta chains, around 11 million of which were shared by at least two donors. Raw reads were error-corrected and collapsed into unique sequences by a nearest-neighbor algorithm in which closely related sequences were merged to remove PCR and sequencing errors. V, D and J gene segments were assigned by aligning CDR3 sequences to IMGT reference sequences. For a sequence to be retained, a match of at least six nucleotides to both a V gene segment and a J gene segment was required. A rearrangement counted as productive if the CDR3 had no stop codons and remained in frame with V and J, and every other rearrangement counted as non-productive. CDR3 was defined according to IMGT convention as the region running from the second conserved V-encoded cysteine to the conserved J-encoded phenylalanine. Sequences without an unambiguous match to a single V gene segment were excluded from the earlier analysis of almost 600 of the donors. In an earlier analysis of 587 of the donors, V segments were called functional above 56.7% productive rearrangements and were called segregating when the between-donor standard deviation exceeded 5%. A statistical classification framework was developed to diagnose cytomegalovirus status using the catalog of TCR beta chain sequences. In a later analysis, V and J genes were assigned by comparing TCR nucleotide sequences against IMGT/GENE-DB human TR gene sequences. A later analysis assigned CDR3 sequences and most-parsimonious VDJ recombination scenarios with the TCRdist pipeline. In a later analysis, each TCR beta chain was defined by its CDR3 amino acid sequence together with its V-gene family, and reads lacking a unique V-gene family were excluded. A later analysis removed several hundred highly shared, low-generation-probability nucleotide sequences to deal with suspected cross-contamination and a sequencing artifact. A later analysis calculated a clonal expansion index for each public chain from normalized within-repertoire ranks of inferred template counts. In a later analysis, generation probabilities were computed using a VDJ recombination model fitted to out-of-frame rearrangements, and the results were checked against IGoR. In a later analysis, TCR-TCR, TCR-HLA and TCR-CMV co-occurrence was scored with hypergeometric tests, and a repertoire-size bias correction was applied to TCR pairs. To estimate false discovery rates, a later analysis permuted the HLA or CMV assignments 20 times. In a later analysis, co-occurring TCRs were grouped using DBSCAN, with TCRdist sequence similarity added in when clustering inside HLA-allele-positive subsets. For co-occurrence clustering, repertoires with fewer than 30,000 or more than 120,000 public chains were excluded, along with roughly 5 repertoires with anomalous nucleotide sharing. The clones in this table, taken by TCRdb from immuneACCESS, are in-frame only. Not every clone is retained; where verified, under half of the shortfall comes from an unresolved V gene, and the cause of the rest is unknown. The DNA was the basis for D and trimming; V, J and clone size are from that table. The record for this sample contains about 130,000 clones. Over 1.5% of the sample is taken by the ten largest.

Measured from the cysteine to the phenylalanine, the CDR3 is 16 residues long. The retained sequence is limited to the CDR3, 48 bases, with the frame set at the first base. CDR1 and CDR2 were assigned from the germline V gene as KGHSH and LQKENI. A distance of 19 bases separates the germline ends of V and J, which lose 2 bases and 8 bases respectively. The source is a man between 18 and 35 years old in good health and CMV-seronegative. What was sequenced was PBMCs. The rearranged segments are TRBV18 and TRBJ2-1; D gene: possibly TRBD1, on 5 matching bases. The DNA sequence is given as TGTGCCAGCTCACCATTGTCAGGGTTTCAAGTAGATGAGCAGTTCTTC. It codes for CASSPLSGFQVDEQFF.